This T cell receptor beta chain originates from a study of blood T cells in healthy people across ages. Broader study findings: Age showed a roughly linear inverse relationship with TCR beta diversity per million T cells.

Germline lookup yields CDR1 MNHEY and CDR2 SVGAGI. Losses at the gene ends were 2 bases for V and 2 bases for J; bases not matched to a gene: 10. The length of the CDR3 is 17 residues. This clonotype was counted only a few times. Its antigen is still unknown. A second PCR of about 7 to 12 cycles used a sample-barcoded 5' primer and a J-beta primer mix. Each of the cDNA molecules was tagged by a template-switch adaptor with 12 random nucleotides. TCRdb recomputed calls from the 5' RACE reads with MiXCR, one row per CDR3 protein. The sample holds 920,000 or so distinct CDR3 sequences, 40% to 55% seen once.

The rearrangement links TRBV6-5 to TRBJ2-7; 9 positions agree with TRBD2. The sequenced material came from blood. The receptor was derived from a woman aged 55-75 years in good health. The CDR3 spells CASSYLPSSGRAYEQYF. In DNA, the CDR3 is TGTGCCAGCAGTTACCTGCCTAGTAGCGGGAGAGCCTACGAGCAGTACTTC.